The rows below give T cell receptor beta chains drawn from one sample of a study of blood T cell repertoires in COVID-19. Libraries were prepared by immunoSEQ multiplex PCR; TCRdb keeps only in-frame clonotypes and omits some of them. This sample has some 62,000 clones, with around 76% found just once. The sequenced material came from peripheral blood. These receptors were collected from a human donor in a cohort sampled during active COVID-19. The CDR3 runs from the conserved cysteine through the conserved F or W. D genes are given only for firm matches. Size values are once, few and many counts, or a class for expanded clones, and some rows have none.

D	J	V	size	CDR3	DNA
.	TRBJ2-3	TRBV4-2	.	CASSQDRSTDTQYF	TGTGCCAGCAGCCAAGACCGGAGCACAGATACGCAGTATTTT
TRBD2	TRBJ2-5	TRBV5-1	.	CASSLASGLPETQYF	TGCGCCAGCAGCTTGGCTTCGGGACTACCAGAGACCCAGTACTTC
.	TRBJ2-7	TRBV5-1	.	CASSSLGQSEQYF	TGCGCCAGCAGCTCCCTCGGACAGTCCGAGCAGTACTTC
TRBD1	TRBJ2-7	TRBV5-8	.	CASSLRGTGNYEQYF	TGTGCCAGCAGCTTGAGGGGGACAGGGAACTACGAGCAGTACTTC
TRBD1	TRBJ2-7	TRBV7-9	.	CASSREAQGAPYEQYF	TGTGCCAGCAGCCGCGAGGCGCAGGGGGCTCCCTACGAGCAGTACTTC
TRBD1	TRBJ1-1	TRBV7-3	.	CASSSQGGTEAFF	TGTGCCAGCAGCTCACAGGGGGGCACTGAAGCTTTCTTT
TRBD2	TRBJ2-1	TRBV9	.	CASSVASGGAGYNEQFF	TGTGCCAGCAGCGTTGCCAGCGGGGGGGCCGGGTACAATGAGCAGTTCTTC
TRBD2	TRBJ2-1	TRBV4-1	once	CASSQPGGPYNEQFF	TGCGCCAGCAGCCAACCGGGGGGACCTTACAATGAGCAGTTCTTC
TRBD2	TRBJ2-3	TRBV6-5	.	CASTRGTNTDTQYF	TGTGCCAGCACCCGGGGGACTAACACAGATACGCAGTATTTT
.	TRBJ1-3	TRBV4-1	few	CASSQETGSGNTIYF	TGCGCCAGCAGCCAAGAAACAGGCTCTGGAAACACCATATATTTT
.	TRBJ1-4	TRBV2	.	CATQGSTNEKLFF	TGTGCCACCCAGGGTTCAACTAATGAAAAACTGTTTTTT
.	TRBJ2-1	TRBV24-1	few	CATSDVITGRNEQFF	TGTGCCACCAGTGATGTCATAACCGGTCGAAACGAGCAGTTCTTC
TRBD2	TRBJ2-1	TRBV5-6	.	CASSPLAGGLNEQFF	TGTGCCAGCAGCCCACTAGCGGGGGGCTTGAATGAGCAGTTCTTC
.	TRBJ2-2	TRBV30	.	CAWSVARNTGELFF	TGTGCCTGGAGTGTGGCCAGGAACACCGGGGAGCTGTTTTTT
TRBD1	TRBJ2-4	TRBV28	once	CASSETGQGKNIQYF	TGTGCCAGCAGCGAAACGGGACAGGGGAAAAACATTCAGTACTTC
TRBD2	TRBJ2-3	TRBV19	.	CASSISGGPGWADTQYF	TGTGCCAGTAGTATTAGCGGGGGCCCCGGGTGGGCAGATACGCAGTATTTT
.	TRBJ2-3	TRBV9	.	CASSEAGDARAQYF	TGTGCCAGCAGCGAGGCGGGCGACGCGAGGGCGCAGTATTTT
TRBD1	TRBJ1-2	TRBV19	.	CASSIPGQEWYGYTF	TGTGCCAGTAGTATTCCGGGACAGGAATGGTATGGCTACACCTTC
TRBD1	TRBJ1-4	TRBV7-6	.	CASSLGTGLPNEKLFF	TGTGCCAGCAGCTTAGGGACAGGGCTCCCTAATGAAAAACTGTTTTTT
TRBD1	TRBJ2-2	TRBV19	.	CASSDDRGHTGELFF	TGTGCCAGTAGTGATGACAGGGGTCACACCGGGGAGCTGTTTTTT
.	TRBJ1-2	TRBV2	.	CASSVLQGDYGYTF	TGTGCCAGCAGTGTGCTTCAGGGTGACTATGGCTACACCTTC
.	TRBJ1-6	TRBV5-1	few	CASSLQTAGSPLHF	TGCGCCAGCAGCTTACAAACGGCGGGTTCACCCCTCCACTTT
.	TRBJ2-3	TRBV19	.	CASTPLVGASTDTQYF	TGTGCCAGTACCCCCCTGGTGGGGGCCTCCACAGATACGCAGTATTTT
.	TRBJ1-5	TRBV7-2	.	CASSSEGRNNQPQHF	TGTGCCAGCAGCTCTGAGGGGAGGAACAATCAGCCCCAGCATTTT
TRBD1	TRBJ2-4	TRBV19	.	CASSKGQGKNIQYF	TGTGCCAGTAGTAAGGGACAGGGGAAAAACATTCAGTACTTC
TRBD1	TRBJ1-3	TRBV5-1	.	CASSPTGGSGNTIYF	TGCGCCAGCAGCCCGACAGGGGGCTCTGGAAACACCATATATTTT
.	TRBJ1-3	TRBV7-6	.	CASSTNRIGSGNTIYF	TGTGCCAGCAGTACAAACAGGATTGGATCTGGAAACACCATATATTTT
.	TRBJ2-5	TRBV7-9	.	CAARGDRGSQETQYF	TGTGCTGCCCGGGGAGATCGGGGGAGCCAAGAGACCCAGTACTTC
TRBD1	TRBJ2-2	TRBV6-5	.	CASRRQGWTGELFF	TGTGCCAGCAGAAGACAGGGATGGACCGGGGAGCTGTTTTTT
.	TRBJ1-3	TRBV28	.	CASRPTGFGGNTIYF	TGTGCCAGCAGGCCCACAGGGTTTGGGGGAAACACCATATATTTT
TRBD1	TRBJ2-5	TRBV7-3	.	CASSPGTGGTETQYF	TGTGCCAGCAGCCCGGGGACAGGGGGCACCGAGACCCAGTACTTC
.	TRBJ1-2	TRBV3-1/TRBV3-2	few	CASSQGVTERYGYTF	TGTGCCAGCAGCCAAGGAGTGACGGAGAGATATGGCTACACCTTC
TRBD1	TRBJ2-2	TRBV3-1/TRBV3-2	once	CASSQGQAAGELFF	TGTGCCAGCAGCCAGGGACAGGCGGCCGGGGAGCTGTTTTTT
TRBD1	TRBJ1-1	TRBV5-4	.	CASSVAGTVNTEAFF	TGTGCCAGCAGCGTGGCCGGGACAGTGAACACTGAAGCTTTCTTT
.	TRBJ1-1	TRBV5-4	.	CASSLFGTEAFF	TGTGCCAGCAGCTTGTTCGGCACTGAAGCTTTCTTT
.	TRBJ2-5	TRBV23-1	.	CASSQSEQETQYF	TGCGCCAGCAGTCAATCGGAGCAAGAGACCCAGTACTTC
.	TRBJ1-5	TRBV6-5	.	CASSDLGVQPQHF	TGTGCCAGCAGCGATCTCGGGGTTCAGCCCCAGCATTTT
.	TRBJ1-5	TRBV6-2/TRBV6-3	.	CASSYMAGHSNQPQHF	TGTGCCAGCAGTTACATGGCAGGACATAGCAATCAGCCCCAGCATTTT
TRBD1	TRBJ1-6	TRBV6-6	.	CASRPGTDNSPLHF	TGTGCCAGCAGGCCCGGGACAGATAATTCACCCCTCCACTTT
.	TRBJ1-5	TRBV19	.	CASSAIRFNQPQHF	TGTGCCAGTAGTGCAATTCGGTTCAATCAGCCCCAGCATTTT
.	TRBJ1-6	TRBV19	.	CASRTSGTRTNSPLHF	TGTGCCAGTAGGACCTCCGGGACAAGAACAAATTCACCCCTCCACTTT
.	TRBJ2-5	TRBV19	.	CASSIGGRGETQYF	TGTGCCAGTAGTATCGGGGGTCGGGGAGAGACCCAGTACTTC
.	TRBJ2-7	TRBV3-1/TRBV3-2	once	CASSQPGFPYEQYF	TGTGCCAGCAGCCAACCCGGGTTTCCCTACGAGCAGTACTTC
TRBD1	TRBJ2-2	TRBV11-3	.	CASSPGTVSNGELFF	TGTGCCAGCAGTCCCGGGACAGTCTCAAACGGGGAGCTGTTTTTT
TRBD1	TRBJ1-6	TRBV4-2	.	CASSQEGGGGNSPLHF	TGTGCCAGCAGCCAAGAAGGGGGCGGTGGTAATTCACCCCTCCACTTT
TRBD1	TRBJ2-2	TRBV5-6	.	CASAPDRVTGELFF	TGTGCCAGCGCCCCGGACAGGGTCACCGGGGAGCTGTTTTTT
TRBD1	TRBJ2-1	TRBV24-1	.	CATSETGTANNEQFF	TGTGCCACCAGTGAAACCGGGACAGCTAACAATGAGCAGTTCTTC
.	TRBJ2-5	TRBV27	.	CASSFVATGTQYF	TGTGCCAGCAGTTTTGTGGCCACGGGGACCCAGTACTTC
TRBD2	TRBJ2-2	TRBV10-3	.	CAIKASLAGNTGELFF	TGTGCCATCAAAGCCTCACTAGCGGGGAACACCGGGGAGCTGTTTTTT
.	TRBJ1-3	TRBV4-3	few	CASSQDNRAGNTIYF	TGCGCCAGCAGCCAGGACAACAGGGCTGGAAACACCATATATTTT
.	TRBJ2-1	TRBV6-2/TRBV6-3	many	CASTPWRVNNEQFF	TGTGCCAGCACCCCTTGGCGGGTAAACAATGAGCAGTTCTTC
.	TRBJ2-1	TRBV3-1/TRBV3-2	.	CASSPFTGNEQFF	TGTGCCAGCAGCCCCTTTACGGGAAATGAGCAGTTCTTC
TRBD1	TRBJ2-1	TRBV7-8	.	CASSLDRGNYNEQFF	TGTGCCAGCAGCTTGGACAGGGGGAACTACAATGAGCAGTTCTTC
TRBD1	TRBJ1-1	TRBV6-5	.	CATRDRGKNTEAFF	TGTGCCACACGGGACAGGGGCAAGAACACTGAAGCTTTCTTT
TRBD2	TRBJ2-3	TRBV16	.	CASSPLGTSGRFPTDTQYF	TGTGCCAGCAGCCCCCTTGGGACTAGCGGGAGATTCCCCACAGATACGCAGTATTTT